A selection of T cell receptor beta chains follows, all from one sample in a study of blood T cell repertoires in COVID-19. Sequencing used immunoSEQ multiplex PCR; TCRdb keeps in-frame clones, though not all of them. The sample has about 400,000 clones, roughly 90% seen once. Sample: PBMCs or T cells enriched from blood (not recorded which). These receptors all stem from a woman aged 40 to 49 with acute COVID-19. The CDR3 runs from the conserved cysteine through the conserved F or W. Fields, in order: clone size, D gene, V gene, CDR3 length, J gene, CDR3 protein, CDR3 DNA. The D gene is left open where the match is weak. Clone size appears in some rows only: once, few, many, or a class for an expanded clone.

clone size: .; D gene: .; V gene: TRBV3-1/TRBV3-2; CDR3 length: 13; J gene: TRBJ1-4; CDR3 protein: CASSQADREKLFF; CDR3 DNA: TGTGCCAGCAGCCAGGCAGATCGTGAAAAACTGTTTTTT
clone size: once; D gene: TRBD2; V gene: TRBV3-1/TRBV3-2; CDR3 length: 15; J gene: TRBJ2-1; CDR3 protein: CASSQGLAANNEQFF; CDR3 DNA: TGTGCCAGCAGCCAGGGACTAGCGGCGAACAATGAGCAGTTCTTC
clone size: .; D gene: TRBD1; V gene: TRBV18; CDR3 length: 16; J gene: TRBJ2-7; CDR3 protein: CASSPRPGQGIYEQYF; CDR3 DNA: TGTGCCAGCTCACCACGGCCGGGACAGGGTATCTACGAGCAGTACTTC
clone size: .; D gene: .; V gene: TRBV9; CDR3 length: 13; J gene: TRBJ2-3; CDR3 protein: CASSESGTDTQYF; CDR3 DNA: TGTGCCAGCAGCGAATCCGGCACAGATACGCAGTATTTT
clone size: once; D gene: .; V gene: TRBV2; CDR3 length: 13; J gene: TRBJ2-7; CDR3 protein: CASSGGSSYEQYF; CDR3 DNA: TGTGCCAGCAGTGGAGGCAGCTCCTACGAGCAGTACTTC
clone size: once; D gene: .; V gene: TRBV11-2; CDR3 length: 18; J gene: TRBJ2-7; CDR3 protein: CASSLALGGRGLPYEQYF; CDR3 DNA: TGTGCCAGCAGCTTAGCCCTCGGGGGGCGGGGGTTGCCCTACGAGCAGTACTTC
clone size: once; D gene: .; V gene: TRBV6-4; CDR3 length: 16; J gene: TRBJ2-3; CDR3 protein: CASSPEGGGPTDTQYF; CDR3 DNA: TGTGCCAGCAGTCCCGAAGGTGGGGGCCCCACAGATACGCAGTATTTT
clone size: .; D gene: .; V gene: TRBV18; CDR3 length: 16; J gene: TRBJ2-2; CDR3 protein: CASSRYSGSNTGELFF; CDR3 DNA: TGTGCCAGCTCACGCTATAGCGGCTCGAACACCGGGGAGCTGTTTTTT
clone size: .; D gene: .; V gene: TRBV7-9; CDR3 length: 15; J gene: TRBJ1-4; CDR3 protein: CASSLAMGPNEKLFF; CDR3 DNA: TGTGCCAGCAGCTTAGCGATGGGGCCTAATGAAAAACTGTTTTTT
clone size: .; D gene: .; V gene: TRBV30; CDR3 length: 13; J gene: TRBJ2-1; CDR3 protein: CAWSVFRYNEQFF; CDR3 DNA: TGTGCCTGGAGTGTATTCAGGTACAATGAGCAGTTCTTC
clone size: .; D gene: TRBD1; V gene: TRBV7-9; CDR3 length: 17; J gene: TRBJ1-4; CDR3 protein: CASSSGTGGAVGEKLFF; CDR3 DNA: TGTGCCAGCAGTTCCGGGACAGGGGGCGCGGTGGGTGAAAAACTGTTTTTT
clone size: .; D gene: TRBD1; V gene: TRBV29-1; CDR3 length: 15; J gene: TRBJ2-6; CDR3 protein: CSAGTGRTGANVLTF; CDR3 DNA: TGCAGCGCTGGGACAGGCCGCACTGGGGCCAACGTCCTGACTTTC
clone size: .; D gene: TRBD2; V gene: TRBV9; CDR3 length: 15; J gene: TRBJ2-3; CDR3 protein: CASTVKMGGTDTQYF; CDR3 DNA: TGTGCCAGCACCGTCAAGATGGGGGGGACAGATACGCAGTATTTT
clone size: .; D gene: TRBD1; V gene: TRBV5-1; CDR3 length: 14; J gene: TRBJ1-1; CDR3 protein: CASSPNSGGTEAFF; CDR3 DNA: TGCGCCAGCAGCCCTAACTCAGGGGGCACTGAAGCTTTCTTT